This T cell receptor (beta chain) comes out of a study of response to subunit inactivated influenza vaccine. Each CDR3 protein is one row after TCRdb ran MiXCR on the RT-PCR reads. Altogether around 760,000 distinct CDR3 sequences are present, more than 11% being singletons, with the ten largest covering 6.5% to 8.5%. CDR1 KGHDR and CDR2 SFDVKD come from the germline V gene. V was clipped by 7 bases and J by 8 bases, with 20 bases between them. This CDR3 has 15 residues. The chain joins TRBV24-1 to TRBJ2-1; D is unresolved. Sequencing used PBMCs from blood, obtained approximately 15 days before vaccination. The receptor was isolated from a man between 50 and 59 years old who received an inactivated influenza vaccine. The CDR3 bases are TGTGCCACCAGCCACCCCAGGCCAGGTCGGGATGAGCAGTTCTTC. It is translated as CATSHPRPGRDEQFF.